This entry lists 9 T cell receptor beta chains sequenced from one sample in a study of CD8 T cells in Susac syndrome. Reverse transcription of roughly 0.5 to 1 ug RNA used random hexamers. TCRdb re-called the immunoSEQ multiplex PCR reads with MiXCR, one entry per CDR3 protein. This table has about 180,000 distinct CDR3 sequences, almost 96% appearing once. Sequences were obtained from CD4+ T cells from PBMCs. The receptor set was obtained from a human donor with multiple sclerosis.

This clonotype was detected only once. The genes are TRBV12-3 or TRBV12-4 and TRBJ2-2; TRBD1 might be the D (7 bases). V lost 5 bases to trimming and J lost 2 bases, with 15 bases between them. This CDR3 contains 16 residues. For the CDR3, the DNA is TGTGCCAGCAGTGGATCGACAGGGACTAACACCGGGGAGCTGTTTTTT. This translates into CASSGSTGTNTGELFF.

The chain has TRBV29-1 and TRBJ2-7; 7 bases map to TRBD1. The CDR3 has 12 amino acids. The V gene's germline CDR1 is SQVTM and CDR2 ANQGSEA. The V gene end was trimmed by 4 bases and the J gene end by 2 bases; junction bases not matched to a gene: 2. The CDR3 DNA sequence: TGCAGCGTTGGGGGGACAGCCTACGAGCAGTACTTC. Its translation: CSVGGTAYEQYF.

The V gene is TRBV12-3 or TRBV12-4, the J gene TRBJ1-2; D possibly corresponds to TRBD1 (5 bases). The V gene lost 3 bases and the J gene lost 8 bases, with 19 bases spanning the gap. The CDR3 has 15 amino acids. The CDR3 reads CASSFARGRSEGYTF. CDR3 nucleotides: TGTGCCAGCAGTTTCGCCCGGGGCCGCTCGGAAGGCTACACCTTC.

V and J are TRBV29-1 and TRBJ2-5, with D possibly matching TRBD1 (6 bases). The ends were cut back, 6 bases at V and 2 bases at J, with 10 bases in the middle. The CDR3 runs 12 residues. Germline values: CDR1 SQVTM, CDR2 ANQGSEA. Here the CDR3 DNA reads TGCAGCGTGGCGACAGGACAAGAGACCCAGTACTTC. Translating it yields CSVATGQETQYF.

The chain recombines TRBV6-6 with TRBJ1-1; possibly TRBD1 for D (6 bases). The CDR3 covers 13 residues. Germline CDR1 is MNHNY and CDR2 is SVGAGI (reference sequence). V was trimmed by 6 bases and J by 5 bases, leaving 13 bases between them. Here the CDR3 reads CASSHREMTEAFF. CDR3 sequence (DNA): TGTGCCAGCAGCCACAGGGAAATGACTGAAGCTTTCTTT.

Only one count was recorded for this clonotype. J is TRBJ2-3 and V is TRBV30; D perhaps matches TRBD2 (6 bases). The germline V gene has CDR1 GTSNPN and CDR2 SVGIG (reference sequence). The CDR3 has 16 residues. With 0 bases removed from V and 6 bases from J, the gap between germline ends came to 19 bases. CDR3 sequence: CAWSVGASAQRDTQYF. CDR3 in DNA: TGTGCCTGGAGTGTCGGGGCTAGCGCTCAACGGGATACGCAGTATTTT.

The chain employs TRBV12-3 or TRBV12-4 and TRBJ1-1, with D hard to call. The ends were cut back, 6 bases at V and 4 bases at J, with 12 bases in the middle. The CDR3 length is 13 residues. In nucleotides, the CDR3 is TGTGCCAGCAGGCGGGGTTGGATCACTGAAGCTTTCTTT. Its protein product is CASRRGWITEAFF.

This chain connects TRBV5-1 to TRBJ2-4, with D tentatively TRBD1 (6 bases). The CDR3 sequence is 16 residues long. The germline V gene has CDR1 SGHRS and CDR2 YFSETQ. Trimming removed 3 bases from V and 1 base from J, with 14 bases in between. CDR3 sequence (DNA): TGCGCCAGCAGCTGGGCAGGGGCATCGGCCAAAAACATTCAGTACTTC. Protein product: CASSWAGASAKNIQYF.

The chain is built from TRBV7-8 and TRBJ2-3; TRBD2 is a possible D gene (5 bases). The V end lost 2 bases, the J end lost 2 bases, and 11 bases lay between the germline ends. This CDR3 is 15 amino acids long. Germline V gives CDR1 SGHVS, CDR2 FQNEAQ. CDR3 in amino acids: CASSLLGGHTDTQYF. As DNA, the CDR3 is TGTGCCAGCAGCTTATTGGGCGGGCACACAGATACGCAGTATTTT.